What follows are 8 T cell receptor beta chains derived from one specimen sequenced in a study of T cell repertoires in cytomegalovirus infection. TCRdb reprocessed the reads via MiXCR and lists one record per CDR3 protein. Here the sample spans some 800,000 distinct CDR3 sequences, about 29% being singletons. Antigens of these TCRs are unknown. The specimen comprised cultured CD8+ T cells from PBMCs, sampled from culture after CMV antigen stimulation. Receptors were obtained from a human donor in good health (CMV status not recorded). Some clones in this sample may be carry-over from other donors' samples.

The chain employs TRBV9 and TRBJ1-4, with no clear D. Trimming shortened V by 4 bases and J by 7 bases, and 20 bases separated the two germline ends. Germline CDR1 reads SGDLS; CDR2 reads YYNGEE. The CDR3 is 16 residues long. The CDR3 reads CASSSNEAEWGEKLFF. The CDR3 DNA sequence: TGTGCCAGCAGCTCAAATGAGGCCGAGTGGGGTGAAAAACTGTTTTTT.

This chain uses TRBV27 with TRBJ1-3; 8 bases are shared with TRBD1. The V gene end was trimmed by 6 bases and the J gene end by 4 bases; junction bases not matched to a gene: 2. Germline V lookup: CDR1 MNHEY, CDR2 SMNVEV (reference sequence). The CDR3 runs 13 residues. The CDR3 here is CASSGQGGNTIYF. CDR3 sequence (DNA): TGTGCCAGCAGCGGACAGGGAGGAAACACCATATATTTT.

This clonotype came up a few times. The chain links TRBV7-9 to TRBJ2-3; unclear D gene. The ends were cut back, 5 bases at V and 0 bases at J, with 12 bases in the middle. CDR1 and CDR2 from the germline V gene are SEHNR and FQNEAQ (reference sequence). This CDR3 comprises 15 residues. The DNA for the CDR3 is TGTGCCAGCAGCATAGGTCTGGGGAGCACAGATACGCAGTATTTT. Translation: CASSIGLGSTDTQYF. The whole variable domain, filled in from reference TRBV7-9 and TRBJ2-3, reads DTGVSQNPRHKITKRGQNVTFRCDPISEHNRLYWYRQTLGQGPEFLTYFQNEAQLEKSRLLSDRFSAERPKGSFSTLEIQRTEQGDSAMYLCASSIGLGSTDTQYFGPGTRLTVL.

Details on this clonotype: This clone may be a read error of a much larger clone one base away. The J gene is TRBJ2-3, the V gene TRBV7-8; 14 positions match TRBD2. Germline CDR1 reads SGHVS; CDR2 reads FQNEAQ. CDR3 length equals 19 residues. CDR3 loop: CASSLRSGLAGENTDTPYF. The CDR3 DNA sequence: TGTGCCAGCAGCTTAAGGTCGGGACTAGCGGGGGAGAACACAGATACGCCGTATTTT.

The J gene is TRBJ2-2, the V gene TRBV9; 8 nucleotides agree with TRBD1. The CDR3 is 16 amino acids. V lost 3 bases and J lost 10; bases outside the gene matches: 14. Germline CDR1 reads SGDLS; CDR2 reads YYNGEE. CDR3 protein: CASSELRDRLTAELFF. The CDR3 coding sequence is TGTGCCAGCAGCGAGTTGAGGGACAGGCTCACTGCGGAGCTGTTTTTT. Drawing the rest from reference TRBV9 and TRBJ2-2, the complete variable domain is DSGVTQTPKHLITATGQRVTLRCSPRSGDLSVYWYQQSLDQGLQFLIQYYNGEERAKGNILERFSAQQFPDLHSELNLSSLELGDSALYFCASSELRDRLTAELFFGEGSRLTVL.

The CDR3 spells CASSQGSGMNTEAFF. The DNA of the CDR3 is TGCGCCAGCAGCCAAGGGTCGGGGATGAACACTGAAGCTTTCTTT. The V gene is TRBV4-1, the J gene TRBJ1-1, with D hard to call. The CDR3 is made up of 15 amino acids. The germline V and J ends were trimmed by 1 base and 0 bases, with 9 bases remaining between them. CDR1 and CDR2 (germline): MGHRA, YSYEKL.

The chain has TRBV29-1 and TRBJ2-7; D gene uncertain. The germline V gene encodes CDR1 SQVTM and CDR2 ANQGSEA. Deletions cut 4 bases from V and 3 bases from J, with 7 bases between. This CDR3 is 11 amino acids long. CDR3 loop: CSVGAGYEQYV. The CDR3 bases are TGCAGCGTTGGAGCTGGCTACGAGCAGTACGTC.

The chain joins TRBV7-9 to TRBJ1-2; D is unclear. The CDR3 runs 12 residues. CDR1 and CDR2 from the germline V gene are SEHNR and FQNEAQ (reference sequence). The germline V and J ends were trimmed by 2 bases and 8 bases, with 9 bases remaining between them. Here the CDR3 reads CASSLFEAGYTF. CDR3 in DNA: TGTGCCAGCAGCTTATTTGAGGCCGGCTACACCTTC. The full variable domain, with the rest looked up from reference TRBV7-9 and TRBJ1-2, is DTGVSQNPRHKITKRGQNVTFRCDPISEHNRLYWYRQTLGQGPEFLTYFQNEAQLEKSRLLSDRFSAERPKGSFSTLEIQRTEQGDSAMYLCASSLFEAGYTFGSGTRLTVV.